A single sample is the source of the 18 T cell receptor beta chains below, sequenced in a study of T cell changes during pregnancy in multiple sclerosis. Method: immunoSEQ multiplex PCR; TCRdb's copy keeps in-frame clones and lacks some. The table has 35,000 to 55,000 clones, 93% seen once. Sample: CD8+ T cells from peripheral blood mononuclear cells, taken after pregnancy. These receptors came from a female donor with multiple sclerosis, enrolled in a pregnancy study.

The chain links TRBV7-9 to TRBJ2-7; the match to TRBD2 covers 9 bases. The germline V gene encodes CDR1 SEHNR and CDR2 FQNEAQ (reference sequence). CDR3 length: 14 amino acids. Losses at the gene ends were 4 bases for V and 3 bases for J; bases not matched to a gene: 4. The CDR3 DNA sequence: TGTGCCAGCAGCTCTCTAGCGGGAATCTACGAGCAGTACTTC. Translating it yields CASSSLAGIYEQYF.

The chain links TRBV19 to TRBJ1-2; D is undetermined. There are 12 residues in the CDR3. CDR1 is LNHDA, CDR2 SQIVND, per germline (reference sequence). V was clipped by 1 base and J by 6 bases, with 6 bases between them. For the CDR3, the DNA is TGTGCCAGTAGTATAGGAACAGATGGCTACACCTTC. This encodes CASSIGTDGYTF.

To note about this clone: A read error may produce the germline difference seen at one junction end. V usage is TRBV10-3 and J usage is TRBJ2-7; 7 positions agree with TRBD1. Germline lookup yields CDR1 ENHRY and CDR2 SYGVKD. This CDR3 comprises 13 residues. The CDR3 protein is CAISELKTGQQCF. In nucleotides, the CDR3 is TGTGCCATCAGTGAGTTAAAGACAGGGCAGCAGTGCTTC.

DNA of the CDR3: TGTGCCAGCAGCTCGGACAGGGGTAGCACAGATACGCAGTATTTT. As protein: CASSSDRGSTDTQYF. The chain combines TRBV11-2 with TRBJ2-3, with TRBD1 matching 9 bases. From germline, CDR1 is SGHAT and CDR2 FQNNGV. V lost 4 bases to trimming and J lost 0 bases; unmatched junction nucleotides: 2. There are 15 residues in the CDR3.

The chain couples TRBV5-1 to TRBJ2-7; 9 bases are a match to TRBD1. CDR3 length: 18 amino acids. V lost 2 bases and J lost 4; bases outside the gene matches: 16. The V gene's germline CDR1 is SGHRS and CDR2 YFSETQ. CDR3 sequence: CASSLPPGQGPSGYEQYF. As DNA, the CDR3 is TGCGCCAGCAGCTTACCCCCGGGACAGGGACCTTCTGGGTACGAGCAGTACTTC.

The chain carries TRBV7-8 and TRBJ2-5; 11 bases align to TRBD2. Per germline, CDR1 SGHVS and CDR2 FQNEAQ. The CDR3 loop spans 16 amino acids. Unmatched junction bases numbered 8, after V lost 3 bases and J lost 5 bases. CDR3 bases: TGTGCCAGCAGCTTTCATAGCGGGGGGGCCTTGGAGACCCAGTACTTC. Its protein is CASSFHSGGALETQYF.

By proportion, this clone is medium-sized (0.01 to 0.1%). This CDR3 is also generated by other DNA sequences in the sample. V usage is TRBV9 and J usage is TRBJ2-7, with TRBD1 as a possible D gene (7 bases). V shed 0 bases and J shed 6 bases, with 13 bases lying between them. Germline-derived CDR1 and CDR2 are SGDLS and YYNGEE. The CDR3 extends over 14 amino acids. The CDR3 nucleotides are TGTGCCAGCAGCGTAGCTTACAGGGGAGGCGAGCAGTACTTC. Its translation is CASSVAYRGGEQYF.

CDR3 nucleotide sequence: TGTGCCAGCAGCTCTCTAGGAGGGGCATCCTACAATGAGCAGTTCTTC. Its translation is CASSSLGGASYNEQFF. V gene TRBV7-6 combines with J gene TRBJ2-1, with a possible D match to TRBD2 (6 bases). The CDR3 has 16 amino acids. Germline V gene data show CDR1 as SGHVS and CDR2 as FNYEAQ. V gave up 4 bases and J gave up 1 base, with 14 bases separating them.

V is TRBV14 and J is TRBJ2-7, with TRBD2 as a possible D gene (7 bases). V dropped 1 base and J dropped 3 bases, with 16 bases sitting between them. CDR1 and CDR2 from the germline V gene are SGHDN and FVKESK. The CDR3 runs 16 residues. CDR3 protein: CASSQGGGLRIYEQYF. The CDR3, as DNA: TGTGCCAGCAGCCAAGGGGGGGGCCTGCGCATCTACGAGCAGTACTTC.

The V gene is TRBV9, the J gene TRBJ1-5; D not certain. The CDR3 has 14 amino acids. Germline V gene lookup returns CDR1 SGDLS and CDR2 YYNGEE. Trimming took off 3 bases at V and 1 base at J, with 8 bases between the two ends. CDR3 sequence: CASSAQMSNQPQHF. The CDR3 region has the DNA TGTGCCAGCAGCGCACAGATGAGCAATCAGCCCCAGCATTTT.

The V and J genes are TRBV5-1 and TRBJ2-5, with 11 bases fitting TRBD2. Germline trimming cut 3 bases from V and 2 bases from J; bases unmatched to any gene: 12. This CDR3 comprises 18 residues. From germline, CDR1 is SGHRS and CDR2 YFSETQ. The CDR3 region has the DNA TGCGCCAGCAGCTCGATCGGAACGGGACTAGCGGATCAAGAGACCCAGTACTTC. Protein: CASSSIGTGLADQETQYF.

This chain links TRBV4-1 with TRBJ2-2, with 7 bases lining up with TRBD1. Trimming took 1 base from V and 0 from J; bases not matched to a gene: 5. There are 17 residues in the CDR3. Germline CDR1 is MGHRA and CDR2 is YSYEKL. Written as DNA, the CDR3 is TGCGCCAGCAGCCAAGGTAACAGGGGCCCGAACACCGGGGAGCTGTTTTTT. As protein: CASSQGNRGPNTGELFF.

The gene calls are TRBV7-2 and TRBJ2-3; 11 nucleotides agree with TRBD2. The CDR3 consists of 17 residues. With 5 bases clipped from V and 0 bases from J, the junction kept 7 bases outside the gene matches. The germline V gene encodes CDR1 SGHTA and CDR2 FQGNSA. CDR3 residues: CASSPIAGGPSTDTQYF. Here the CDR3 DNA reads TGTGCCAGCAGCCCCATAGCGGGGGGGCCAAGCACAGATACGCAGTATTTT.

The chain links TRBV7-2 to TRBJ2-3, with 11 bases matching TRBD2. The germline V gene has CDR1 SGHTA and CDR2 FQGNSA. The CDR3 has 18 amino acids. Trimming at V came to 4 bases and at J to 2 bases, leaving 11 bases not matched to a gene. CDR3 protein: CASSSPPSSGRLTDTQYF. The CDR3 nucleotides read TGTGCCAGCAGCTCTCCCCCTTCTAGCGGGAGGCTCACAGATACGCAGTATTTT.

The chain combines TRBV27 with TRBJ1-5, with D uncertain. The CDR3 consists of 15 residues. Germline assignment: CDR1 MNHEY and CDR2 SMNVEV (reference sequence). V lost 2 bases to trimming and J lost 0 bases, with 8 bases between them. CDR3 nucleotides: TGTGCCAGCAGTTTAGCGTATAATAGCAATCAGCCCCAGCATTTT. It yields the protein CASSLAYNSNQPQHF.

CDR3 sequence reads: CASQGNTEAFF. The CDR3 DNA reads TGTGCCAGCCAGGGGAACACTGAAGCTTTCTTT. This rearrangement joins TRBV2 to TRBJ1-1; weak D call: TRBD1 (5 bases). This CDR3 region has 11 residues. Germline values: CDR1 SNHLY, CDR2 FYNNEI. Trimming shortened V by 8 bases and J by 1 base, and 5 bases separated the two germline ends.

This clone was seen only once. The chain joins TRBV7-2 to TRBJ1-2; D perhaps matches TRBD1 (5 bases). CDR3 length: 13 residues. Germline-derived CDR1 and CDR2 are SGHTA and FQGNSA. The V gene lost 7 bases and the J gene lost 6 bases, with 15 bases spanning the gap. The CDR3 DNA is TGTGCCAGCACCCGTGGGGGGGGTCATGGCTACACCTTC. It codes for CASTRGGGHGYTF.

The CDR3 DNA follows: TGTGCCAGCAGCTTATATCCTGGCCGAGGAGCTTTCTTT. Translation gives CASSLYPGRGAFF. The chain combines TRBV7-2 with TRBJ1-1; D not resolved. CDR3 length: 13 amino acids. Trimming removed 2 bases at V and 10 bases at J, with 14 bases between. Germline V CDR1 and CDR2: SGHTA, FQGNSA.